This T cell receptor (beta chain) was sequenced in a study of blood T cell repertoires in COVID-19 (dated by TCRdb to about 2020). Context from the whole study: Samples covering the acute and convalescent phases of COVID-19 were provided by collaborators in the United States, Italy and Spain. The prospective study material was composed of cDNA or gDNA derived from T cells, B-cell-depleted T cells, or PBMCs. Subjects who had been exposed to COVID-19, were actively infected with it, or had recovered from it provided the deeply sampled blood TCRbeta repertoires that made up the dataset. The repertoires were released in a freely available public database meant as a resource for research on the immune response to SARS-CoV-2. Samples came from the ongoing ImmuneRACE study (first 160 participants) plus 1,254 subjects from 6 global collaborators. The sample metadata nearly always contained a de-identified subject ID, COVID-19 status, age in years and sex. Where HLA class I and class II types were available, the types were taken from metadata supplied by the sample provider, not from assay-based typing.

TCRbeta CDR3 regions were amplified from genomic DNA by means of the immunoSEQ Assay, a bias-controlled multiplex PCR. Concerning the study's data processing: Within the assay, amplification of reference gene primers was used to estimate how many nucleated cells each sample contained. To quantify the absolute abundance of each unique TCRbeta CDR3 rearrangement, sequence reads were collapsed and filtered. For each sample, productive Simpson clonality was calculated as the square root of Simpson's diversity index across productive rearrangements. TCRdb retrieved this table from immuneACCESS and kept in-frame rearrangements only. Not all clones are present; in checked studies, unresolved V genes account for under half, and no reason is known for the remainder. The DNA was the basis for D and trimming; V, J and clone size are from that table. The sample table contains roughly 250,000 clones; only one count was recorded for about 85% of them. The top ten clones comprise about 1% of the sample.

One collaborating source in Seattle enrolled patients while the patients were actively infected and followed the patients over time throughout the course of disease. Collaborating institutions collected whole blood in K2EDTA tubes following their own protocols. For TCRbeta analysis, collaborators shipped samples in one of three forms: frozen whole blood, isolated PBMCs, or DNA extracted from either of those sample types. The CDR3 runs 16 residues from the cysteine to the phenylalanine. Of the read, only the CDR3 DNA is kept; its 48 bases are in frame from base 1. As regards this clone: Its binding antigen is unknown. Base qualities are not recorded, but no much larger clone differs from it by a single base.

Beyond this particular receptor, the publication reports: The quantity of clinical and demographic metadata differed by source and by participant and was supplied without curation.

Sequencing was performed on peripheral blood. This receptor chain uses TRBV21-1 and TRBJ1-3; TRBD1 is the table's D call, not checked against the DNA. TRBV21-1 is shown as a pseudogene. This clonotype originated in a human donor with COVID-19, enrolled during active disease. The donor label of this sample is uncertain. The bases read TGTGCCAGCAGCAAAGGGGACAGGGGTAGGGGAAACACCATATATTTT. Its protein product is CASSKGDRGRGNTIYF.